This is a list of T cell receptor beta chains from one sample in a study of T cell responses to AZD1222 COVID-19 vaccine. The protocol was immunoSEQ multiplex PCR, while the TCRdb copy is restricted to in-frame clones and leaves out a portion. The sample records roughly 67,000 clones, approximately 91% being singletons. Here the sequenced sample was peripheral blood, taken on day 0 of AZD1222 vaccination. All receptors come from an adult in good health. Each CDR3 is given with its conserved first and last residue. The D gene is left open where the match is weak. Where a row states a size, it is once, few, many or the class of an expanded clone; other rows omit it.

size: once; V: TRBV5-1; D: .; J: TRBJ1-2; CDR3: CASSLADSRDGYTF; DNA: TGCGCCAGCAGCTTGGCCGACAGTCGGGATGGCTACACCTTC
size: .; V: TRBV6-2/TRBV6-3; D: .; J: TRBJ1-2; CDR3: CASSLDSNYGYTF; DNA: TGTGCCAGCAGTCTAGACAGCAACTATGGCTACACCTTC
size: .; V: TRBV6-2/TRBV6-3; D: .; J: TRBJ1-1; CDR3: CASSTMTNTEAFF; DNA: TGTGCCAGCAGTACCATGACGAACACTGAAGCTTTCTTT
size: once; V: TRBV28; D: .; J: TRBJ1-1; CDR3: CASSGTGEQITEAFF; DNA: TGTGCCAGCAGCGGTACAGGTGAACAGATCACTGAAGCGTTCTTT
size: .; V: TRBV7-9; D: .; J: TRBJ2-1; CDR3: CASSLGRGMDNEQFF; DNA: TGTGCCAGCAGCTTAGGCAGGGGCATGGACAATGAGCAGTTCTTC
size: .; V: TRBV15; D: .; J: TRBJ1-1; CDR3: CATSRVVGQGAEAFF; DNA: TGTGCCACCAGCAGAGTCGTCGGGCAGGGCGCTGAAGCTTTCTTT
size: .; V: TRBV3-1/TRBV3-2; D: .; J: TRBJ1-2; CDR3: CASSRIRGAGGGYTF; DNA: TGTGCCAGCAGCCGCATTAGGGGAGCGGGTGGTGGCTACACCTTC
size: .; V: TRBV19; D: TRBD1; J: TRBJ1-1; CDR3: CASSVMTGKTWDTEAFF; DNA: TGTGCCAGTAGCGTAATGACAGGGAAAACCTGGGACACTGAAGCTTTCTTT
size: .; V: TRBV6-2/TRBV6-3; D: .; J: TRBJ1-6; CDR3: CASSYFGAARSPLHF; DNA: TGTGCCAGCAGTTACTTTGGGGCGGCAAGGTCACCCCTCCACTTT
size: .; V: TRBV19; D: TRBD1; J: TRBJ1-4; CDR3: CASSRGTGGLEKLFF; DNA: TGTGCCAGTAGTAGGGGGACAGGGGGCCTCGAAAAACTGTTTTTT